The 18 T cell receptor beta chains below come from one sample, sequenced in a study of blood T cell repertoires in COVID-19. Sequencing used immunoSEQ multiplex PCR; TCRdb keeps in-frame clones, though not all of them. Seen here are about 240,000 clones, more than 75% observed once, and the top ten hold approximately 13%. Sequenced input: peripheral blood. The receptors here all came from a man older than 75 with acute or convalescent COVID-19.

This clone turned up a few times. The V gene is TRBV15, the J gene TRBJ1-2, with TRBD1 identical over 9 bases. The ends lost 0 bases at V and 5 bases at J; junction bases unmatched: 1. CDR1 is LNHNV, CDR2 YYDKDF, per germline (reference sequence). The CDR3 is 14 residues long. The CDR3: CATSRDGQGYGYTF. The CDR3 DNA follows: TGTGCCACCAGCAGAGATGGACAGGGGTATGGCTACACCTTC.

The CDR3 DNA reads as TGTGCCACCAGTGACCGCACAGGGGGCAACGAAAAACTGTTTTTT. Protein: CATSDRTGGNEKLFF. The chain carries TRBV24-1 and TRBJ1-4; TRBD1 aligns across 9 bases. Trimming removed 4 bases from V and 8 bases from J; junction bases left unmatched: 7. CDR1 and CDR2 from the germline V gene are KGHDR and SFDVKD. This CDR3 is 15 amino acids long.

The chain joins TRBV5-1 to TRBJ2-5; TRBD2 agrees at 10 bases. The CDR3 covers 13 residues. Germline trimming cut 6 bases from V and 5 bases from J; bases unmatched to any gene: 4. Germline V gene data show CDR1 as SGHRS and CDR2 as YFSETQ. Here the CDR3 DNA reads TGCGCCAGCAAGGCTAGCGGGAGTGAGACCCAGTACTTC. It yields the protein CASKASGSETQYF.

The gene calls are TRBV29-1 and TRBJ1-1, with a weak D call TRBD1 (5 bases). Between the trimmed V and J ends, which lost 6 bases and 5 bases, there was a span of 7 bases. The CDR3 is 10 residues long. Germline V lookup: CDR1 SQVTM, CDR2 ANQGSEA. CDR3 region: CSVGGTEAFF. DNA of the CDR3: TGCAGCGTGGGGGGGACTGAAGCTTTCTTT.

The genes are TRBV4-1 and TRBJ2-1; 8 nucleotides line up with TRBD1. Trimming removed 5 bases from V and 0 bases from J; junction bases left unmatched: 3. The CDR3 consists of 15 residues. Germline V gives CDR1 MGHRA, CDR2 YSYEKL. For the CDR3, the DNA is TGCGCCAGCAGCATCAGGGGGCTCTCCTACAATGAGCAGTTCTTC. Encoded protein: CASSIRGLSYNEQFF.

This clone was seen a few times. The rearrangement links TRBV7-6 to TRBJ2-3; D is perhaps TRBD2 (6 bases). This CDR3 contains 15 residues. The germline V and J ends were trimmed by 5 bases and 0 bases, with 12 bases remaining between them. The V gene's germline CDR1 is SGHVS and CDR2 FNYEAQ. The CDR3 region is CASSLTRGSTDTQYF. The CDR3 region has the DNA TGTGCCAGCAGCCTGACTAGGGGCAGCACAGATACGCAGTATTTT.

Regarding this clone: Within the sample, other DNA sequences also encode this same CDR3. This chain uses TRBV4-2 with TRBJ2-1; the D gene is possibly TRBD2 (6 bases). Germline-derived CDR1 and CDR2 are LGHNA and YNFKEQ. The CDR3 has 15 residues. The V and J ends lost 0 bases and 1 base respectively, with 7 bases between them. The CDR3 loop is CASSQELASYNEQFF. DNA of the CDR3: TGTGCCAGCAGCCAAGAACTAGCATCCTACAATGAGCAGTTCTTC.

As for this clone: The same CDR3 can be traced to other DNA sequences in this sample. The chain has TRBV6-5 and TRBJ1-5, with 8 bases identical to TRBD1. With 8 bases clipped from V and 4 bases from J, the junction kept 1 base outside the gene matches. This CDR3 has 12 residues. Germline-derived CDR1 and CDR2 are MNHEY and SVGAGI. The CDR3 bases are TGTGCCAGCCGACAGGGGAATCAGCCCCAGCATTTT. This codes for CASRQGNQPQHF.

The chain couples TRBV7-2 to TRBJ2-7, with D perhaps TRBD2 (6 bases). The CDR3 length is 14 residues. Trimming pared 5 bases from V and 3 bases from J, leaving 14 bases between. The V gene's germline CDR1 is SGHTA and CDR2 FQGNSA. CDR3 nucleotide sequence: TGTGCCAGCAGCCGCGGGACGGGATACTACGAGCAGTACTTC. It yields the protein CASSRGTGYYEQYF.

The CDR3 DNA sequence: TGTGCCAGCCGACCCAGCGGGAGCACAGATACGCAGTATTTT. Translated: CASRPSGSTDTQYF. V usage is TRBV14 and J usage is TRBJ2-3, with TRBD2 as a possible D gene (6 bases). CDR1 SGHDN and CDR2 FVKESK come from the germline V gene. This CDR3 is 14 amino acids long. V was trimmed by 8 bases and J by 0 bases, leaving 12 bases between them.

This clone was counted a few times. The V gene is TRBV10-3, the J gene TRBJ1-5, with a weak D call TRBD1 (5 bases). The germline V gene has CDR1 ENHRY and CDR2 SYGVKD. This CDR3 is built from 13 residues. The CDR3 here is CAHAGGNNQPQHF. CDR3 in DNA: TGTGCGCACGCTGGGGGGAATAATCAGCCCCAGCATTTT.

The chain couples TRBV28 to TRBJ1-1; possibly TRBD1 for D (5 bases). CDR3 length: 16 amino acids. The V and J ends lost 3 bases and 5 bases respectively, with 19 bases between them. The germline CDR1 and CDR2 sequences are MDHEN and SYDVKM. CDR3 nucleotides: TGTGCCAGCAGTTTGGCAGGGTTCAACAGGTGGACTGAAGCTTTCTTT. It codes for CASSLAGFNRWTEAFF.

The chain joins TRBV27 to TRBJ2-7; 10 bases agree with TRBD2. The CDR3 loop spans 15 amino acids. Trimming at V came to 2 bases and at J to 3 bases, leaving 4 bases not matched to a gene. The germline gives CDR1 MNHEY, CDR2 SMNVEV (reference sequence). DNA for the CDR3: TGTGCCAGCAGTTTAAGGCCTAGCGGGAGCTACGAGCAGTACTTC. This encodes CASSLRPSGSYEQYF.

This clone was recorded once. The genes are TRBV4-3 and TRBJ1-1; D not resolved. Deletions cut 0 bases from V and 5 bases from J, with 7 bases between. CDR1 LGHNA and CDR2 YSLEER come from the germline V gene. The CDR3 totals 13 residues. The CDR3 bases are TGCGCCAGCAGCCAAGAAGGAGGAACTGAAGCTTTCTTT. This encodes CASSQEGGTEAFF.

The chain joins TRBV7-8 to TRBJ1-2; weak D call: TRBD1 (5 bases). CDR3 size: 15 residues. Germline CDR1 is SGHVS and CDR2 is FQNEAQ. Trimming stripped 1 base from V and 3 bases from J, with 12 bases between. CDR3 sequence (DNA): TGTGCCAGCAGCTTAGTGGGGGGAGGGGACTATGGCTACACCTTC. Translated: CASSLVGGGDYGYTF.

This CDR3 is CSASKGQGIYEQYF. CDR3 nucleotide sequence: TGCAGTGCTAGTAAGGGACAGGGGATCTACGAGCAGTACTTC. The V call is TRBV20-1, the J call TRBJ2-7; 10 bases agree with TRBD1. CDR3 length equals 14 residues. Germline CDR1 is DFQATT and CDR2 is SNEGSKA (reference sequence). V gave up 3 bases and J gave up 3 bases; unmatched junction bases: 5.

This chain connects TRBV18 to TRBJ2-7, with D possibly matching TRBD1 (7 bases). Trimming left V 4 bases short and J 5 bases short, with 15 bases between. The CDR3 contains 14 residues. CDR1 is KGHSH and CDR2 is LQKENI in the germline V gene. The CDR3 sequence is CASSLGQEGNEQYF. Here the CDR3 DNA reads TGTGCCAGCTCACTAGGACAGGAGGGCAACGAGCAGTACTTC.

The rearrangement uses TRBV27 and TRBJ1-6, with TRBD1 as a possible D gene (5 bases). This CDR3 is built from 14 residues. V shed 3 bases and J shed 7 bases, with 10 bases lying between them. From germline, CDR1 is MNHEY and CDR2 SMNVEV (reference sequence). DNA of the CDR3: TGTGCCAGCAGTTTGGAACAGGTGAATTCACCCCTCCACTTT. It translates to CASSLEQVNSPLHF.